Each of the 5 T cell receptor beta chains below was sequenced from the same sample in a study of blood T cell repertoires in COVID-19. Profiling relied on immunoSEQ multiplex PCR, and the TCRdb table lists in-frame clones only, not all of them. The sample lists 95,000 to 150,000 clones, 71% occurring once. Sequenced sample: peripheral blood. All receptors derive from a human donor with acute or convalescent COVID-19. The donor label of this sample is uncertain.

In this sample, this clone turned up a few times. The rearrangement links TRBV6-5 to TRBJ1-4; D is perhaps TRBD1 (5 bases). Germline V gene data show CDR1 as MNHEY and CDR2 as SVGAGI. The CDR3 covers 13 residues. Between the trimmed V and J ends, which lost 7 bases and 7 bases, there was a span of 13 bases. CDR3 sequence (DNA): TGTGCCAGCACCGAAGGGGCTGGTGAAAAACTGTTTTTT. It yields the protein CASTEGAGEKLFF.

V usage is TRBV14 and J usage is TRBJ2-1, with D tentatively TRBD1 (5 bases). V was clipped by 6 bases and J by 9 bases, with 12 bases between them. The CDR3 is 12 amino acids. Germline loops: CDR1 SGHDN, CDR2 FVKESK. DNA for the CDR3: TGTGCCAGCAGGCAGGGTTGGAGTGAGCAGTTCTTC. It codes for CASRQGWSEQFF.

The chain couples TRBV5-5 to TRBJ2-5; 12 nucleotides agree with TRBD2. The CDR3 sequence is 15 residues long. Germline trimming cut 4 bases from V and 2 bases from J; bases unmatched to any gene: 3. Germline CDR1 reads SGHKS; CDR2 reads YYEKEE (reference sequence). The CDR3 loop reads CASSSGLAGQETQYF. The CDR3 DNA sequence: TGTGCCAGCAGCAGCGGACTAGCGGGGCAAGAGACCCAGTACTTC.

The chain has TRBV6-1 and TRBJ1-2; the D gene is possibly TRBD1 (5 bases). CDR1 is MNHNS and CDR2 is SASEGT in the germline V gene. Trimming shortened V by 2 bases and J by 0 bases, and 13 bases separated the two germline ends. There are 16 residues in the CDR3. The CDR3 spells CASSESFDRANYGYTF. The CDR3 region has the DNA TGTGCCAGCAGTGAAAGCTTTGACAGAGCTAACTATGGCTACACCTTC.

The sample holds one count of this clone. CDR3 amino acids: CASGTNRYEQYF. The DNA of the CDR3 is TGTGCCAGCGGCACCAACCGCTACGAGCAGTACTTC. V and J are TRBV2 and TRBJ2-7; D is ambiguous. Trimming cost V 8 bases and J 3 bases, with 11 bases left between them. Germline loops: CDR1 SNHLY, CDR2 FYNNEI. CDR3 length equals 12 residues.